This TCR beta chain was identified in a study of CD8 T cells in ankylosing spondylitis. Study-level findings and limits: There was reportedly significant enrichment of clones that were disease-linked in matched ankylosing spondylitis synovial fluid. About 8 highly homologous variants formed a TCR beta motif that appeared characteristic of ankylosing spondylitis blood.

To note about this clonotype: The antigen remains undetermined.

Preparation of TCR beta libraries was done by quantitative 5'-RACE with molecular barcodes. TCRdb re-called the 5' RACE reads with MiXCR, one entry per CDR3 protein. Among approximately 260,000 distinct CDR3 sequences, more than 15% were seen once, and the ten largest hold around 30%. V dropped 10 bases and J dropped 2 bases, with 20 bases sitting between them. The CDR3 extends over 15 amino acids. Per the germline V gene, CDR1 is ENHRY and CDR2 is SYGVKD. Sequenced sample: blood, either unsorted or a sorted T cell fraction (not recorded which). The sequence came from a male donor with ankylosing spondylitis or in good health (not recorded which). This sequence joins TRBV10-3 and TRBJ2-5, with D perhaps given as TRBD1 or TRBD2 (5 bases each). In DNA form, the CDR3 reads TGTGCCACCGCGCTAGACGGGACCATGCAAGAGACCCAGTACTTC. It translates to CATALDGTMQETQYF.